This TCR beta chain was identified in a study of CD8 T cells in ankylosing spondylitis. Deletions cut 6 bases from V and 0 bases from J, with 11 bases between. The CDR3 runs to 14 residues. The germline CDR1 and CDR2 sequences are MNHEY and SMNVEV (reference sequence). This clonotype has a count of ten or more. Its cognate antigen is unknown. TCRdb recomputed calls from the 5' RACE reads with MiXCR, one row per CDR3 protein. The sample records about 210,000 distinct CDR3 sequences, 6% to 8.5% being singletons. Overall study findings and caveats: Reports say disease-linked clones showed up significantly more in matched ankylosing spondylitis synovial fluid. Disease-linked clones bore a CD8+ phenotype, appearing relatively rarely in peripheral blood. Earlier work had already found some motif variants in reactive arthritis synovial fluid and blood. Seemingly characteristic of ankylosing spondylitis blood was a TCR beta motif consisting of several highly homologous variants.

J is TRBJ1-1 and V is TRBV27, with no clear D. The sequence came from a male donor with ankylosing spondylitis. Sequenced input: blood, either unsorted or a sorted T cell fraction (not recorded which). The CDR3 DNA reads TGTGCCAGCAGGGGCGGAACTATGAACACTGAAGCTTTCTTT. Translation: CASRGGTMNTEAFF.